A single sample is the source of the 32 T cell receptor beta chains below, sequenced in a study of cytomegalovirus exposure and HLA in healthy donors. It was with 60 Vbeta and 13 Jbeta primers that the PCR ran. TCRdb's copy holds only in-frame clones and misses some; the assay was immunoSEQ multiplex PCR. The sample records fewer than 250,000 clones, about four fifths being singletons. What was sequenced was PBMCs. Source of these receptors: a man between 35 and 55 years old in good health and CMV-seropositive.

The chain joins TRBV5-6 to TRBJ1-1; a weak D match, TRBD1 (5 bases). The V end lost 0 bases, the J end lost 9 bases, and 12 bases lay between the germline ends. Germline lookup yields CDR1 SGHDT and CDR2 YYEEEE. The CDR3 has 13 amino acids. CDR3 coding DNA: TGTGCCAGCAGCTTGGCCGGAGGGGCCAAAGCTTTCTTT. Protein sequence: CASSLAGGAKAFF.

The chain couples TRBV7-6 to TRBJ2-3, with D possibly TRBD1 on 5 matching bases. CDR3 length equals 13 residues. Trimming stripped 5 bases from V and 6 bases from J, with 12 bases between. In germline, CDR1 is SGHVS, CDR2 FNYEAQ. DNA of the CDR3: TGTGCCAGCAGCCTGGACATGTCGGATACGCAGTATTTT. Residues: CASSLDMSDTQYF.

J is TRBJ2-1 and V is TRBV6-6; D perhaps matches TRBD2 (6 bases). The CDR3 consists of 13 residues. Trimming shortened V by 6 bases and J by 5 bases, and 11 bases separated the two germline ends. CDR1 and CDR2 from the germline V gene are MNHNY and SVGAGI (reference sequence). CDR3 amino acids: CASSRLENNEQFF. DNA of the CDR3: TGTGCCAGCAGCAGACTAGAAAACAATGAGCAGTTCTTC.

The count of this clone is one. DNA for the CDR3: TGTGCCAGCGGGGCGGGGCGGGAAACAGATACGCAGTATTTT. It is translated as CASGAGRETDTQYF. The chain has TRBV5-4 and TRBJ2-3; D possibly corresponds to TRBD2 (6 bases). V lost 7 bases, J lost 3 bases, and 15 bases lay in between. Germline loops: CDR1 SGHNT, CDR2 YYREEE (reference sequence). The CDR3 is 14 amino acids.

The chain couples TRBV5-1 to TRBJ2-2; the match to TRBD2 covers 8 bases. The CDR3 runs 15 residues. V trimming: 1 base; J trimming: 5 bases; junction bases outside the gene matches: 4. Germline assignment: CDR1 SGHRS and CDR2 YFSETQ. The CDR3 reads CASSLLGTSTGELFF. The CDR3 DNA follows: TGCGCCAGCAGCTTGCTCGGGACTAGTACCGGGGAGCTGTTTTTT.

The chain has TRBV5-1 and TRBJ2-6, with D uncertain. Per the germline V gene, CDR1 is SGHRS and CDR2 is YFSETQ. The CDR3 length is 18 residues. Trimming cost V 4 bases and J 0 bases, with 17 bases left between them. CDR3 sequence (DNA): TGCGCCAGCAGCACCCTGAGATTCCTACCCTCTGGGGCCAACGTCCTGACTTTC. The encoded protein is CASSTLRFLPSGANVLTF. The variable domain in full, completed from reference TRBV5-1 and TRBJ2-6, reads KAGVTQTPRYLIKTRGQQVTLSCSPISGHRSVSWYQQTPGQGLQFLFEYFSETQRNKGNFPGRFSGRQFSNSRSEMNVSTLELGDSALYLCASSTLRFLPSGANVLTFGAGSRLTVL.

The chain combines TRBV6-1 with TRBJ2-7, with 10 bases identical to TRBD2. Germline trimming cut 6 bases from V and 2 bases from J; bases unmatched to any gene: 7. This CDR3 region has 15 residues. Germline loops: CDR1 MNHNS, CDR2 SASEGT. The CDR3 region is CASSAGLADTYEQYF. In DNA form, the CDR3 reads TGTGCCAGCAGCGCCGGACTAGCGGATACCTACGAGCAGTACTTC.

The chain uses TRBV2 and TRBJ2-1, with D unresolved. The length of the CDR3 is 13 residues. The ends were cut back, 3 bases at V and 2 bases at J, with 5 bases in the middle. Germline CDR1 reads SNHLY; CDR2 reads FYNNEI. The chain's CDR3 is CASSDRAYNEQFF. The CDR3 DNA reads TGTGCCAGCAGTGATCGTGCCTACAATGAGCAGTTCTTC.

The V call is TRBV4-2, the J call TRBJ1-3; no definite D call. CDR3 length: 12 amino acids. Between the trimmed V and J ends, which lost 1 base and 7 bases, there was a span of 5 bases. Germline CDR1 LGHNA, CDR2 YNFKEQ. CDR3 bases: TGTGCCAGCAGCCAAGGGAGGAACACCATATATTTT. Protein sequence: CASSQGRNTIYF.

This chain links TRBV2 with TRBJ2-1; TRBD2 aligns across 13 bases. In germline, CDR1 is SNHLY, CDR2 FYNNEI. Germline trimming cut 7 bases from V and 3 bases from J; bases unmatched to any gene: 6. The CDR3 has 16 residues. This CDR3 reads CASTSGTSGVYNEQFF. DNA of the CDR3: TGTGCCAGCACTAGTGGGACTAGCGGGGTCTACAATGAGCAGTTCTTC.

The rearrangement links TRBV9 to TRBJ2-5, with 11 bases aligning to TRBD2. Losses at the gene ends were 5 bases for V and 4 bases for J; bases not matched to a gene: 7. The CDR3 has 15 amino acids. In germline, CDR1 is SGDLS, CDR2 YYNGEE. This CDR3 reads CASSLNLAGGETQYF. CDR3 coding DNA: TGTGCCAGCAGTCTTAACCTAGCGGGAGGAGAGACCCAGTACTTC.

The chain carries TRBV13 and TRBJ2-3; 11 positions agree with TRBD2. This CDR3 has 17 amino acids. The germline CDR1 and CDR2 sequences are PRHDT and FYEKMQ (reference sequence). V gave up 4 bases and J gave up 6 bases; unmatched junction bases: 12. CDR3 sequence: CASSWEDSGRASDTQYF. The CDR3 coding sequence is TGTGCCAGCAGCTGGGAAGATAGCGGGAGGGCCTCTGATACGCAGTATTTT.

V and J are TRBV5-1 and TRBJ2-7; tentatively, D is TRBD2 (6 bases). This CDR3 has 15 residues. The ends were cut back, 0 bases at V and 3 bases at J, with 13 bases in the middle. Germline V gene lookup returns CDR1 SGHRS and CDR2 YFSETQ. CDR3 sequence (DNA): TGCGCCAGCAGCTTGGACTCGGGACTCTACTACGAGCAGTACTTC. Protein: CASSLDSGLYYEQYF.

The chain carries TRBV27 and TRBJ1-1, with 8 bases fitting TRBD1. Germline V gives CDR1 MNHEY, CDR2 SMNVEV (reference sequence). Unmatched junction bases numbered 6, after V lost 5 bases and J lost 1 base. The CDR3 totals 15 residues. The CDR3 loop reads CASSARTGPNTEAFF. The CDR3 region has the DNA TGTGCCAGCAGTGCCCGGACAGGGCCGAACACTGAAGCTTTCTTT.

The chain recombines TRBV10-1 with TRBJ1-1; 10 bases map to TRBD1. CDR3 length: 13 residues. The V and J ends lost 4 bases and 6 bases, in that order; junction bases with no gene match: 2. Germline V lookup: CDR1 WNHNN, CDR2 SYGVQD (reference sequence). The CDR3 DNA reads TGCGCCAGCAGTGGGGACAGGGGAGCTGAAGCTTTCTTT. This gives the protein CASSGDRGAEAFF.

V usage is TRBV15 and J usage is TRBJ1-1; possibly TRBD1 for D (6 bases). Trimming removed 3 bases at V and 8 bases at J, with 16 bases between. This CDR3 spans 14 amino acids. CDR1 LNHNV and CDR2 YYDKDF come from the germline V gene (reference sequence). CDR3 sequence reads: CATSSQRTGPEAFF. The CDR3 DNA sequence: TGTGCCACCAGCAGCCAAAGAACAGGGCCCGAAGCTTTCTTT.

Points on this clone: Within the sample, other DNA sequences also encode this same CDR3. The chain is built from TRBV10-1 and TRBJ2-3; TRBD1 might be the D (6 bases). The CDR3 has 15 residues. Germline V gene lookup returns CDR1 WNHNN and CDR2 SYGVQD (reference sequence). With 0 bases removed from V and 1 base from J, the gap between germline ends came to 8 bases. The CDR3 DNA is TGCGCCAGCAGTGAGTCGGCAGGGGGCACAGATACGCAGTATTTT. Its translation is CASSESAGGTDTQYF.

This clone was picked up a small number of times. V usage is TRBV25-1 and J usage is TRBJ1-3, with a weak D call TRBD1 (6 bases). The CDR3 length is 15 residues. Germline CDR1 reads MGHDK; CDR2 reads SYGVNS. Trimming took 3 bases from V and 0 from J, leaving 9 bases between them. The CDR3 DNA sequence: TGTGCCAGCAGTGATTGGACAGTCTCTGGAAACACCATATATTTT. Its translation is CASSDWTVSGNTIYF. Full variable domain (rest looked up from reference TRBV25-1 and TRBJ1-3): EADIYQTPRYLVIGTGKKITLECSQTMGHDKMYWYQQDPGMELHLIHYSYGVNSTEKGDLSSESTVSRIRTEHFPLTLESARPSHTSQYLCASSDWTVSGNTIYFGEGSWLTVV.

The sample holds one count of this clone. The chain employs TRBV9 and TRBJ2-7; 11 positions agree with TRBD2. With 4 bases clipped from V and 4 bases from J, the junction kept 13 bases outside the gene matches. CDR1 is SGDLS and CDR2 is YYNGEE in the germline V gene. The CDR3 has 17 residues. This chain's CDR3 is CASSQDSGLAAVYEQYF. The CDR3 bases are TGTGCCAGCAGCCAAGATTCGGGACTAGCGGCCGTTTACGAGCAGTACTTC.

CDR3 in amino acids: CASSLGGTGTNYGYTF. For the CDR3, the DNA is TGCGCCAGCAGCTTGGGTGGGACAGGTACTAACTATGGCTACACCTTC. The genes are TRBV5-1 and TRBJ1-2; 8 positions agree with TRBD1. CDR1 and CDR2 from the germline V gene are SGHRS and YFSETQ. The CDR3 contains 16 residues. The ends lost 0 bases at V and 0 bases at J; junction bases unmatched: 4.

In the case of this clone: A read error may produce the germline difference seen at one junction end. The chain joins TRBV10-1 to TRBJ1-1; D remains ambiguous. Germline CDR1 is WNHNN and CDR2 is SYGVQD (reference sequence). The CDR3 is made up of 13 amino acids. CDR3 DNA: TGCACCAGCAGTGCGCCGGGTTACACTGAAGCTTTCTTT. It is translated as CTSSAPGYTEAFF.

This clone was found once. The rearrangement uses TRBV19 and TRBJ2-7, with a weak D call TRBD2 (6 bases). The CDR3 covers 13 residues. Trimming removed 3 bases at V and 3 bases at J, with 9 bases between. The germline V gene has CDR1 LNHDA and CDR2 SQIVND (reference sequence). CDR3 nucleotide sequence: TGTGCCAGTAGTATGACCGGGGGCTACGAGCAGTACTTC. Residues: CASSMTGGYEQYF.

This clone came up once. This chain links TRBV30 with TRBJ1-2; 10 nucleotides agree with TRBD1. Germline CDR1 is GTSNPN and CDR2 is SVGIG (reference sequence). The CDR3 has 13 residues. V was clipped by 5 bases and J by 7 bases; unmatched bases: 7. The CDR3 loop reads CAWEGTGDPGYTF. The CDR3 DNA is TGTGCCTGGGAGGGGACAGGGGATCCTGGCTACACCTTC.

The chain couples TRBV6-1 to TRBJ1-6; 8 bases fit TRBD1. The junction had 6 bases not matched to a gene; V was cut back by 7 bases and J by 7 bases. The CDR3 runs 14 residues. Looked up from germline, CDR1 is MNHNS and CDR2 is SASEGT. CDR3 in DNA: TGTGCCAGCATTCCGACAGGGGTGAATTCACCCCTCCACTTT. Translated, it gives CASIPTGVNSPLHF.

This chain links TRBV5-1 with TRBJ2-1; TRBD2 matches at 7 bases. The germline CDR1 and CDR2 sequences are SGHRS and YFSETQ. This CDR3 spans 15 amino acids. V was pared by 2 bases and J by 3 bases, with 5 bases of the junction left unmatched. CDR3 sequence (DNA): TGCGCCAGCAGCTTAGGGAGCGGGGTCTACAATGAGCAGTTCTTC. Its translation is CASSLGSGVYNEQFF.

The J gene is TRBJ2-3, the V gene TRBV5-1; 11 bases match TRBD1. The CDR3 is made up of 15 amino acids. Germline assignment: CDR1 SGHRS and CDR2 YFSETQ. The trim removed 3 bases at V and 5 bases at J, leaving 5 bases unmatched. CDR3 in amino acids: CASSSGQGAGDTQYF. In nucleotides, the CDR3 is TGCGCCAGCAGCTCCGGACAGGGGGCGGGAGATACGCAGTATTTT.

This clone turned up a few times. The chain carries TRBV19 and TRBJ2-7, with a tentative D call TRBD1 (7 bases). The CDR3 has 14 residues. CDR1 is LNHDA and CDR2 is SQIVND in the germline V gene (reference sequence). The germline V and J ends were trimmed by 5 bases and 0 bases, with 11 bases remaining between them. For the CDR3, the DNA is TGTGCCAGTAGTGCGGGGACAGTCTCCTACGAGCAGTACTTC. Amino acid sequence: CASSAGTVSYEQYF. The full variable domain, with the rest looked up from reference TRBV19 and TRBJ2-7, is DGGITQSPKYLFRKEGQNVTLSCEQNLNHDAMYWYRQDPGQGLRLIYYSQIVNDFQKGDIAEGYSVSREKKESFPLTVTSAQKNPTAFYLCASSAGTVSYEQYFGPGTRLTVT.

Here the CDR3 reads CSVEEWTDYGYTF. DNA for the CDR3: TGCAGCGTTGAAGAGTGGACAGACTATGGCTACACCTTC. The rearrangement uses TRBV29-1 and TRBJ1-2; tentatively, D is TRBD1 (6 bases). CDR3 length: 13 amino acids. The V gene lost 0 bases and the J gene lost 3 bases, with 8 bases spanning the gap. Germline CDR1 SQVTM, CDR2 ANQGSEA. Complete variable domain (other parts from reference TRBV29-1 and TRBJ1-2): SAVISQKPSRDICQRGTSLTIQCQVDSQVTMMFWYRQQPGQSLTLIATANQGSEATYESGFVIDKFPISRPNLTFSTLTVSNMSPEDSSIYLCSVEEWTDYGYTFGSGTRLTVV.

The chain employs TRBV5-1 and TRBJ1-2; D might be TRBD1 (5 bases). Germline CDR1 and CDR2: SGHRS and YFSETQ. The V end lost 4 bases, the J end lost 3 bases, and 10 bases lay between the germline ends. The CDR3 runs 13 residues. The chain's CDR3 is CASSPDSYYGYTF. The CDR3 coding sequence is TGCGCCAGCAGCCCAGACAGCTACTATGGCTACACCTTC.

This clone showed up just once. This chain links TRBV29-1 with TRBJ1-2; no definite D call. CDR1 is SQVTM, CDR2 ANQGSEA, per germline. The CDR3 covers 13 residues. V gave up 4 bases and J gave up 2 bases, with 11 bases separating them. The CDR3 DNA follows: TGCAGCGTTGGTGTCCACGAGAACTATGGCTACACCTTC. This sequence encodes CSVGVHENYGYTF.

Here the CDR3 DNA reads TGTGCCACCAGCAGGGACCCGGACAGCGCCAAAAACATTCAGTACTTC. Translated: CATSRDPDSAKNIQYF. V is TRBV15 and J is TRBJ2-4, with D perhaps TRBD1 (6 bases). The CDR3 is made up of 16 amino acids. CDR1 and CDR2 from the germline V gene are LNHNV and YYDKDF (reference sequence). V lost 3 bases and J lost 1, with 13 bases in between.

Only a few counts were recorded for this clone. The gene calls are TRBV2 and TRBJ1-1; D not certain. This CDR3 comprises 11 residues. V was pared by 7 bases and J by 6 bases, with 9 bases between. In germline, CDR1 is SNHLY, CDR2 FYNNEI. In DNA, the CDR3 is TGTGCCAGCATTTCGGGTGCTGAAGCTTTCTTT. Translated: CASISGAEAFF.